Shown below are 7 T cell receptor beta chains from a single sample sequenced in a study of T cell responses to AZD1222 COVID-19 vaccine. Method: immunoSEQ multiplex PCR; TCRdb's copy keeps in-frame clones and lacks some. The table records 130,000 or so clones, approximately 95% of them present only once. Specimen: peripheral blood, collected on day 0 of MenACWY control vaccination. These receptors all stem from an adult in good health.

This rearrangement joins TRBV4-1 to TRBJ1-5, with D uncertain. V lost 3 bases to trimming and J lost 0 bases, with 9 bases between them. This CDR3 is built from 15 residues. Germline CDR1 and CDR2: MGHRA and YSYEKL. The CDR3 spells CASSHISYSNQPQHF. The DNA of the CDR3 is TGCGCCAGCAGCCATATCTCATATAGCAATCAGCCCCAGCATTTT.

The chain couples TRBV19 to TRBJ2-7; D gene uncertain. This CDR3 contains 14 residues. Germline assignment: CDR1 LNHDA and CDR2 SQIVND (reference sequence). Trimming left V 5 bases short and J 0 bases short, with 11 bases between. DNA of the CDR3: TGTGCCAGTAGTCCCTTGGAGACCTCCTACGAGCAGTACTTC. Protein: CASSPLETSYEQYF.

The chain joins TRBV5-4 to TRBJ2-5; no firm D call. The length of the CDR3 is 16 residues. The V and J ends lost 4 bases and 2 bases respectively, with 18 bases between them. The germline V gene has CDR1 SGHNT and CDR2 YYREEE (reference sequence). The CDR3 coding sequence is TGTGCCAGCAGCCTACCACAACCGCCTGAGCAAGAGACCCAGTACTTC. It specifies CASSLPQPPEQETQYF. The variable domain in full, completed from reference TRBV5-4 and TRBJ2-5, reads ETGVTQSPTHLIKTRGQQVTLRCSSQSGHNTVSWYQQALGQGPQFIFQYYREEENGRGNFPPRFSGLQFPNYSSELNVNALELDDSALYLCASSLPQPPEQETQYFGPGTRLLVL.

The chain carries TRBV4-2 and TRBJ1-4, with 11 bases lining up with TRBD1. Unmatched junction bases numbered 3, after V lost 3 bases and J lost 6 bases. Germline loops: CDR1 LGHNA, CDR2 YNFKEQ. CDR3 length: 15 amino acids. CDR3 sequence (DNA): TGTGCCAGCAGCCAGGACAGGGGGCGCCATGAAAAACTGTTTTTT. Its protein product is CASSQDRGRHEKLFF.

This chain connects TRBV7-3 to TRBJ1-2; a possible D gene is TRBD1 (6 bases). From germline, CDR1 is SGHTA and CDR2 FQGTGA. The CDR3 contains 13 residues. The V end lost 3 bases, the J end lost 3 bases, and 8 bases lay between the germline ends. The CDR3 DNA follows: TGTGCCAGCAGCTTGGACAGCTACTATGGCTACACCTTC. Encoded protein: CASSLDSYYGYTF.

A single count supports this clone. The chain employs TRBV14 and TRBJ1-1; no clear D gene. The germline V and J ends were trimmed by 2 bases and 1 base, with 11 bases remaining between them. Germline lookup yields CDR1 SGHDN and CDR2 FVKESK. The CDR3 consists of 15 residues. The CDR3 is CASSQRVGGNTEAFF. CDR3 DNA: TGTGCCAGCAGCCAACGCGTGGGCGGGAACACTGAAGCTTTCTTT.

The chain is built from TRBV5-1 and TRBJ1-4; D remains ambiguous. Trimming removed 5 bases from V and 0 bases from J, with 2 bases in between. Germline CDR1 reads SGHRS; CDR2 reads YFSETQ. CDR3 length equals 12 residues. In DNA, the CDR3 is TGCGCCAGCAGTTCAACTAATGAAAAACTGTTTTTT. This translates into CASSSTNEKLFF.